This T cell receptor (beta chain) emerged from a study of T cells in Graves' hyperthyroidism and ophthalmopathy. Study context: Sampling of peripheral blood happened at initial diagnosis, prior to any treatment.

For this clonotype: No antigen is known for it.

The study, taken as a whole, reports: Through a model of 13 V-J features, ophthalmopathy was separated from stable hyperthyroidism. Ophthalmopathy onset followed model prediction by a median about six months.

Diagnostic assessment was based on clinical symptoms, serum thyroxine and TRAb, thyroid ultrasound and orbital computed tomography. The TCR beta CDR3 regions underwent amplification using RNA transcripts as the source. A first-round RT-PCR of the TCR CDR3 used the HTBI primer set. One entry per CDR3 protein, called by TCRdb with MiXCR from the multiplex PCR reads. The repertoire consists of fewer than 750,000 distinct CDR3 sequences, with roughly 14% occurring once and the leading ten covering around 4.5%. Sequencing input: blood. The source of this sequence is a woman between 40 and 55 years old with Graves' ophthalmopathy.

In DNA, the CDR3 is TGCGCCAGCAGCCAAGATACGCAGGCAGCTAGCAATCAGCCCCAGCATTTT. Its translation: CASSQDTQAASNQPQHF. The chain links TRBV4-1 to TRBJ1-5; no clear D gene. Trimming stripped 0 bases from V and 0 bases from J, with 12 bases between. The CDR3 is 17 amino acids. Germline CDR1 and CDR2: MGHRA and YSYEKL.